This TCR beta chain comes out of a study of shared clonotypes between healthy human individuals. There are 14 residues in the CDR3. V gave up 6 bases and J gave up 3 bases, with 14 bases separating them. The germline CDR1 and CDR2 sequences are SEHNR and FQNEAQ (reference sequence). Naive CD8 populations comprised CD45RO-negative cells positively selected for CCR7, excluding terminally differentiated effector memory CD45RA+ cells. The sample holds one count of this clone. Assay used: immunoSEQ multiplex PCR; TCRdb lists only in-frame clones, some missing. The table shows roughly 2.1 million clones, with 85% to 95% occurring only once.

Sequencing was done on a sample of naive CD8+ T cells from PBMCs. This clonotype was obtained from a man aged 18 to 35 in good health. Some clones in this sample may be carry-over from other donors' samples. J is TRBJ2-5 and V is TRBV7-9; a possible D gene is TRBD1 (6 bases). The DNA of the CDR3 is TGTGCCAGCAGGTTCACAGGGCCCAAAGAGACCCAGTACTTC. Amino acid sequence: CASRFTGPKETQYF.